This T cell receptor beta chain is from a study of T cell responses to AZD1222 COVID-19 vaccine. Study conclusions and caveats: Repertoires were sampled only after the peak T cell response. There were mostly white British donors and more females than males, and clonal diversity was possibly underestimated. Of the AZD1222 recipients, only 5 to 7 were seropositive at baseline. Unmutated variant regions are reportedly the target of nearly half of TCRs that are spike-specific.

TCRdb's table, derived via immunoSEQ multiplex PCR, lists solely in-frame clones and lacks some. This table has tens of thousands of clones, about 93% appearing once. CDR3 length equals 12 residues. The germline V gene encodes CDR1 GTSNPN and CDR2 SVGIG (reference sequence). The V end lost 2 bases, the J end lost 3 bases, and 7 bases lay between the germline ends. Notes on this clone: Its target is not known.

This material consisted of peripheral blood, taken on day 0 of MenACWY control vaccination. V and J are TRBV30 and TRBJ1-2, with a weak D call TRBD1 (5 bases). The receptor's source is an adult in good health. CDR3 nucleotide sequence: TGTGCCTGGAGTTGGGGCGACTATGGCTACACCTTC. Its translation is CAWSWGDYGYTF.